This TCR beta chain emerged from a study of response to subunit inactivated influenza vaccine. As to this clonotype: Its target is not known.

CDR1 and CDR2 (germline): MNHEY, SVGAGI. This CDR3 comprises 12 residues. V lost 8 bases, J lost 8 bases, and 13 bases lay in between. MiXCR, applied by TCRdb to the RT-PCR reads, yields one record per CDR3 protein. Here the sample spans approximately 570,000 distinct CDR3 sequences, 6.5% to 8% being singletons. Study-wide results and limits: Authors suggested each seasonal influenza vaccination recruits few new T cells.

J is TRBJ2-1 and V is TRBV6-5; D could derive from TRBD1 or TRBD2 (5 bases each). This TCR came from a man aged 50 to 75 who received an inactivated influenza vaccine. The sequencing used PBMCs from blood, collected less than 30 months after vaccination. Here the CDR3 DNA reads TGTGCCAGCGCTCCGAGGGGAGATGAGCAGTTCTTC. Translating it yields CASAPRGDEQFF.